This entry is about one TCR beta chain. Its antigen is currently unknown. This entry comes from a study of human T cells and chemical hapten exposure. Study summary: Among samples, TCR yields varied mainly because of small differences in pooled library volume.

Germline trimming cut 1 base from V and 3 bases from J; bases unmatched to any gene: 9. The CDR3 is 17 residues long. Germline-derived CDR1 and CDR2 are DFQATT and SNEGSKA (reference sequence). Time point described: healthy volunteer bleed at 2 weeks. Unfractionated whole blood yielded the extracted total RNA. TCRdb re-called the RACE reads through MiXCR, storing one row per CDR3 protein. This sample has roughly 49,000 distinct CDR3 sequences, with roughly 4.5% found just once. Notes on the study in general: TCRs at a frequency above 1 in 1000 stayed unchanged with DPC sensitization.

The sample consisted of whole blood. The V call is TRBV20-1, the J call TRBJ2-3, with TRBD1 matching 11 bases. This sequence originates from a female donor in good health. Some clones in this sample may be carry-over from other donors' samples. CDR3 in DNA: TGCAGTGCTAGAGGGATCTGGACAGGGGGCCCGACAGATACGCAGTATTTT. It specifies CSARGIWTGGPTDTQYF.